The rows below give T cell receptor beta chains drawn from one sample of a study of tumor and adjacent non-tumor tissue in lung cancer. TCRdb fed the multiplex PCR reads into MiXCR, producing one record per CDR3 protein. This table holds under 95,000 distinct CDR3 sequences, about 66% found once. Sequencing used lung tumor tissue. The receptors were gathered from a man in his 70s with non-small cell lung cancer. Each CDR3 is given with its conserved first and last residue. A D gene is named only where the DNA matches it firmly. Rows may omit the clone size; those that give it use once, few, many or a size class.

medium-sized | TRBD1 | TRBJ1-2 | TRBV29-1 | CSATGGGAGYGYTF | TGCAGCGCCACGGGAGGGGGCGCAGGATATGGCTACACCTTC
. | . | TRBJ2-2 | TRBV4-2 | CTSSHEVGELFF | TGTACCAGCAGCCATGAAGTCGGGGAACTGTTTTTT
many | . | TRBJ2-5 | TRBV20-1 | CSARVPGAETQYF | TGCAGTGCTAGAGTTCCAGGGGCAGAGACCCAGTACTTC
. | TRBD1 | TRBJ2-5 | TRBV11-2 | CTSSSRGQVKRRETQYF | TGTACCAGCAGCTCGCGCGGACAGGTAAAGCGGCGAGAGACCCAGTACTTC
once | . | TRBJ2-7 | TRBV11-2 | CAISLAGSSGYEQYF | TGTGCCATCAGCTTAGCAGGGTCCTCAGGTTACGAGCAGTACTTC
many | . | TRBJ1-3 | TRBV5-4 | CASSYVTGNTIYF | TGTGCCAGCAGCTACGTAACTGGAAACACCATATATTTT
. | . | TRBJ1-4 | TRBV4-1 | CASSQGRAINEKLFF | TGCGCCAGCAGCCAAGGGAGAGCAATTAACGAAAAACTGTTTTTT
. | . | TRBJ2-6 | TRBV29-1 | CGVLGTSGANALNF | TGCGGCGTCTTAGGGACCTCTGGGGCCAACGCCCTGAATTTC
. | . | TRBJ2-3 | TRBV6-1 | CASSARLITDTHYF | TGTGCCAGCAGTGCCCGACTTATCACAGATACGCACTATTTT
. | TRBD2 | TRBJ2-3 | TRBV11-3 | CTSSFGLAGTDTRYF | TGTACCAGCAGCTTCGGACTAGCGGGGACAGATACGCGGTATTTT
many | TRBD1 | TRBJ2-7 | TRBV28 | CASNFRDRGGEQYF | TGTGCCAGCAACTTCCGGGACAGGGGCGGCGAGCAGTACTTC
. | . | TRBJ2-7 | TRBV6-5 | CASRPKDRIAYEQYF | TGTGCCAGCAGACCCAAGGACAGAATTGCCTACGAGCAATACTTC
. | TRBD1 | TRBJ2-6 | TRBV6-1 | CASSTRGLGSGANVMNF | TGTGCCAGCAGCACCAGGGGGCTCGGTTCTGGGGCCAACGTCATGAATTTC
many | . | TRBJ2-6 | TRBV5-1 | CASSSRAGANVLTF | TGCGCCAGCAGCTCAAGAGCCGGGGCCAACGTCCTGACTTTC
. | . | TRBJ2-3 | TRBV11-2 | CASSLAWGVPDTQYF | TGTGCCAGCAGCTTAGCTTGGGGCGTGCCAGATACGCAGTATTTT
few | TRBD1 | TRBJ2-5 | TRBV20-1 | CSADRVLESQYF | TGCAGTGCTGACAGGGTTCTAGAGAGCCAGTACTTC
. | . | TRBJ2-7 | TRBV13 | CASSFRTRAYEQYF | TGTGCCAGCAGCTTCCGGACACGGGCCTACGAACAGTACTTC
. | . | TRBJ2-4 | TRBV5-4 | CVSSSGPANIQYF | TGTGTCAGCAGCTCGGGTCCTGCCAACATTCAGTACTTC
few | . | TRBJ2-2 | TRBV11-2 | CTSSLGTANTGELFF | TGTACCAGCAGCTTAGGGACCGCCAACACCGGAGAGCTGTTTTTT
. | . | TRBJ2-2 | TRBV20-1 | CSAPCGNTGELFF | TGCAGTGCCCCATGCGGAAACACCGGGGAGCTGTTTTTT
many | . | TRBJ1-2 | TRBV10-3 | CAIEGGRAYGYTF | TGTGCCATCGAGGGCGGACGGGCCTATGGCTACACCTTC
once | . | TRBJ1-5 | TRBV28 | CASNFDGDHPQHF | TGTGCCAGCAATTTCGATGGGGATCATCCCCAGCATTTT
many | . | TRBJ1-4 | TRBV5-4 | CASSLGAGTNEKLFF | TGTGCCAGCAGCTTGGGGGCAGGAACTAATGAAAAACTGTTTTTT
many | . | TRBJ1-5 | TRBV28 | CASSFPDPNQPQHF | TGTGCCAGCAGTTTTCCGGACCCAAATCAGCCCCAGCATTTT
. | . | TRBJ2-2 | TRBV6-5 | CASRSGIPTGLTGELLF | TGTGCCAGCAGAAGTGGGATCCCGACAGGTCTGACCGGGGAGTTGCTTTTT
. | TRBD1 | TRBJ2-2 | TRBV7-8 | CASSSPGTGGALDTGELFF | TGTGCCAGCAGCTCACCCGGGACAGGGGGGGCCCTGGACACCGGGGAGCTGTTTTTT
once | . | TRBJ2-2 | TRBV11-2 | CVSNPLGPRGELFF | TGTGTCAGCAACCCACTTGGACCACGCGGGGAACTGTTTTTT
. | . | TRBJ2-5 | TRBV20-1 | CSASRIRAGETQYF | TGCAGTGCTAGTCGGATCAGGGCGGGAGAGACCCAGTACTTC
. | . | TRBJ2-2 | TRBV11-2 | CASSLAIVRGPNTGELFF | TGTGCCAGCAGCTTAGCGATAGTGAGGGGTCCTAACACCGGGGAGCTGTTTTTT
. | . | TRBJ1-1 | TRBV13 | CTSSSRDSPTNEAFF | TGTACCAGCAGCTCCCGAGACTCCCCAACTAATGAAGCTTTCTTT
. | . | TRBJ2-7 | TRBV11-2 | CASSRWAGPLSF | TGTGCCAGCAGCCGCTGGGCAGGGCCCCTTAGCTTC
. | TRBD1 | TRBJ2-7 | TRBV11-2 | CASNLATGGPYEQYF | TGTGCCAGCAACTTAGCGACAGGGGGCCCCTACGAACAATACTTC
few | . | TRBJ2-4 | TRBV5-1 | CASSADGGSIAKNIQYF | TGCGCCAGCAGCGCTGACGGAGGGAGTATTGCCAAAAACATTCAGTACTTC
. | . | TRBJ2-5 | TRBV11-2 | CASSLVLGSKGQYF | TGTGCCAGCAGCTTAGTGCTGGGGTCAAAGGGCCAGTACTTC
few | . | TRBJ2-5 | TRBV5-1 | CASSPTAQETQCF | TGTGCCAGCAGCCCGACGGCTCAAGAGACCCAGTGCTTC
many | . | TRBJ2-3 | TRBV20-1 | CSAPQGSDTQYF | TGCAGTGCGCCTCAGGGTTCAGATACGCAGTATTTT
. | . | TRBJ2-7 | TRBV20-1 | CNAILARYEQYF | TGCAATGCTATTCTAGCGAGATACGAGCAGTACTTC
. | TRBD1 | TRBJ2-5 | TRBV11-1 | CASSPRDRDLESQYF | TGTGCCAGCAGCCCCCGGGACAGGGATCTTGAGAGCCAGTACTTC
. | . | TRBJ2-3 | TRBV11-2 | CAGRGADMQFF | TGTGCCGGCAGAGGGGCAGATATGCAGTTTTTT
. | TRBD2 | TRBJ2-1 | TRBV7-9 | CANSSPPGGRGNEQFF | TGTGCCAATAGCTCTCCCCCGGGGGGGAGGGGGAATGAGCAGTTCTTC
. | . | TRBJ2-7 | TRBV5-4 | CASRTDRGYEQYF | TGTGCCAGCCGCACGGATAGGGGGTACGAGCAGTACTTC
. | TRBD1 | TRBJ2-7 | TRBV20-1 | CSASDLGTGDEQYF | TGCAGTGCTAGTGATCTCGGGACAGGGGACGAGCAGTACTTC
. | . | TRBJ1-1 | TRBV28 | CASYSGGEGNTEAFF | TGTGCCAGCTACTCCGGAGGGGAAGGGAACACTGAAGCTTTCTTT
. | TRBD2 | TRBJ2-2 | TRBV29-1 | CSVESRESGEVFF | TGCAGCGTTGAGTCCAGGGAGAGCGGGGAGGTCTTTTTT
. | . | TRBJ1-6 | TRBV5-5 | CASSFFGPISYNSPPHF | TGTGCCAGCAGCTTTTTTGGGCCGATCTCCTATAATTCACCCCCCCACTTT
. | . | TRBJ2-5 | TRBV5-1 | CASSNTGTRETQYF | TGCGCCAGCAGCAATACAGGGACGCGAGAGACCCAGTACTTC
. | TRBD2 | TRBJ2-7 | TRBV9 | CASSGGTSGVYEQYF | TGTGCCAGCAGTGGAGGGACTAGCGGAGTCTACGAGCAGTACTTC
. | . | TRBJ1-3 | TRBV20-1 | CGARVVGSGNTIYF | TGCGGTGCTAGAGTTGTGGGATCTGGAAACACCATATATTTT
. | . | TRBJ2-3 | TRBV6-1 | CASSEVTGRGTDAQYF | TGTGCCAGCAGTGAGGTAACAGGGAGGGGCACAGATGCGCAATATTTT
once | TRBD1 | TRBJ2-7 | TRBV5-1 | CANSRGTGGLYEQYF | TGCGCCAACAGCAGAGGGACAGGGGGCCTCTACGAGCAGTACTTT